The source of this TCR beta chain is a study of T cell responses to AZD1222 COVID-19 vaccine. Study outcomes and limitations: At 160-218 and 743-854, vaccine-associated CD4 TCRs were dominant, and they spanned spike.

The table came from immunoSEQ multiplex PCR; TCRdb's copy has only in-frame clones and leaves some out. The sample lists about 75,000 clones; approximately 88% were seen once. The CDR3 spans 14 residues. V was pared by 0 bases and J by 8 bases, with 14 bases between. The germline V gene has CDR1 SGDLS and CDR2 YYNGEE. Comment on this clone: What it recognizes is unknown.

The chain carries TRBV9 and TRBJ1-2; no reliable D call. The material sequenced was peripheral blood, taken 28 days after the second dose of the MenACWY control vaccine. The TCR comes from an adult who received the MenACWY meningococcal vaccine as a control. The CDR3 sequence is CASSVGPSYGGYTF. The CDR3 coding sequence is TGTGCCAGCAGCGTAGGACCCAGCTATGGCGGCTACACCTTC.